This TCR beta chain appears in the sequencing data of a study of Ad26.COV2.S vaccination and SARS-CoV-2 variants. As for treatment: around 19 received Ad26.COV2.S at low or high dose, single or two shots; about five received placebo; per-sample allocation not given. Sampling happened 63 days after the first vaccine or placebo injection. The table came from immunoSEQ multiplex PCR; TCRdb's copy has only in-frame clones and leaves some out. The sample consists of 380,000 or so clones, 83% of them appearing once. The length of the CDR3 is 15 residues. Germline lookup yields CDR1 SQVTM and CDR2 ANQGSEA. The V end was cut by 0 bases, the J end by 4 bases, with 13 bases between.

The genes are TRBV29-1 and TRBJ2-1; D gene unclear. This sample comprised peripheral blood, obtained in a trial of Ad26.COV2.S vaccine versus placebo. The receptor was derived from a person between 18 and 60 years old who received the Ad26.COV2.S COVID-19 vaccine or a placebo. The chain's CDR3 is CSVEDENSGYNEQFF. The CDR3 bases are TGCAGCGTTGAAGATGAGAATAGTGGGTACAATGAGCAGTTCTTC.